This T cell receptor beta chain originates from a study of early T cells in non-severe SARS-CoV-2 infection. Study at large: Sequencing of bulk RNA from unsorted whole blood was done, without chain pairing.

CDR1 and CDR2 from the germline V gene are DFQATT and SNEGSKA (reference sequence). Unmatched junction bases numbered 8, after V lost 3 bases and J lost 3 bases. The CDR3 runs 14 residues. This clonotype is medium-sized in the sample. The antigen remains undetermined. Regarding the study as a whole: Sequences matched to VDJdb favored anti-spike CD8 responses, while private and CD4 specificities were missed.

Individual cDNA molecules carried attached unique molecular identifiers. TCRdb re-analysed the 5' RACE reads in MiXCR, keeping a single row per CDR3 protein. In the table there are approximately 30,000 distinct CDR3 sequences, around 6% of which are singletons. The chain carries TRBV20-1 and TRBJ2-7; 7 bases fit TRBD2. The receptor's source is an adult who was a healthcare worker with PCR-confirmed SARS-CoV-2 infection or an uninfected control (not recorded which). The sequenced sample was whole blood. The DNA for the CDR3 is TGCAGTGCTAGGGGGTTAGCGGGTCTCTACGAGCAGTACTTC. It yields the protein CSARGLAGLYEQYF.